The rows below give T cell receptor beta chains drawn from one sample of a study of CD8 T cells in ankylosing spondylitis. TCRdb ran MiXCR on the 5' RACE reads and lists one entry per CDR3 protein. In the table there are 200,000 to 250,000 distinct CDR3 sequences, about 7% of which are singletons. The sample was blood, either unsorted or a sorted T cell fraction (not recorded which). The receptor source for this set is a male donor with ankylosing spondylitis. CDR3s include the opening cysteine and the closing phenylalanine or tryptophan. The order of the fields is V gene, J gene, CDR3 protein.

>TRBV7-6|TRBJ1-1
CASSPGGGQQLEAFF
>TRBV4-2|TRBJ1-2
CASSQGIRVGGGNGYTF
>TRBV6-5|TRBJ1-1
CASSYRGVRTEAFF
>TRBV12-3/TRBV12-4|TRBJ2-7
CASALGGIVYEQYF
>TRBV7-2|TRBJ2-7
CASSLAGTGLNYEQYF
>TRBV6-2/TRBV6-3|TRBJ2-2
CASSISDRTGELFF
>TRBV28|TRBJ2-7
CASSTTGFYIEQYF
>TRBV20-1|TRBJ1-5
CSARDLFGTAQPQHF
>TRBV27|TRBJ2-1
CASSPGTGGRNEQFF
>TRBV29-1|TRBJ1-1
CSVDGVSLRPGTEAFF
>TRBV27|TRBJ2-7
CASSPLGAGEEQYF
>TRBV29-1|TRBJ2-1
CSGRDRVVNEQFF
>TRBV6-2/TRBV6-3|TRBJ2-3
CASSSLREEADTQYF
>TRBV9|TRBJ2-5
CASSVSGTSKETQYF
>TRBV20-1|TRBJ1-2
CSARTYDGLEGYTF
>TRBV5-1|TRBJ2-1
CASSDRTGRYNEQFF
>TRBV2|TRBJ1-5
CASSVTGGQPQHF
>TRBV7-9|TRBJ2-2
CASSWGGVIVTGELFF
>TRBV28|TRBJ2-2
CASGAGSGTGELFF
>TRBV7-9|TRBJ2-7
CASSVILGEQYF
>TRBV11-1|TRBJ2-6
CASSSFPGQISGANVLTF
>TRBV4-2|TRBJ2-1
CASSQALALGNEQFF